These 30 T cell receptor beta chains share one sample of origin, sequenced in a study of shared T cell receptors in the human thymus. Profiling relied on immunoSEQ multiplex PCR, and the TCRdb table lists in-frame clones only, not all of them. Of about 380,000 clones in the sample, 95% are singletons; the top ten hold approximately 0.02%. The sequenced material came from thymocytes. Receptors were obtained from a human donor.

V and J are TRBV27 and TRBJ2-3, with D possibly being TRBD1 or TRBD2 (7 bases each). CDR3 length: 16 amino acids. Germline V gives CDR1 MNHEY, CDR2 SMNVEV (reference sequence). V lost 2 bases to trimming and J lost 4 bases, with 16 bases between them. As DNA, the CDR3 is TGTGCCAGCAGTTTAGGCCAGGGGGAGGGGGCAGATACGCAGTATTTT. Translating it yields CASSLGQGEGADTQYF.

The chain uses TRBV19 and TRBJ2-1; possibly TRBD1 or TRBD2 for D (5 bases each). Trimming removed 4 bases at V and 7 bases at J, with 17 bases between. Germline V CDR1 and CDR2: LNHDA, SQIVND (reference sequence). This CDR3 comprises 15 residues. The CDR3 sequence: CASSNRDGEGNEQFF. CDR3 in DNA: TGTGCCAGTAGTAACCGGGACGGTGAGGGAAATGAGCAGTTCTTC.

In its sample, this clone was seen once. The rearrangement joins TRBV5-6 to TRBJ2-3; D remains ambiguous. Trimming shortened V by 0 bases and J by 2 bases, and 13 bases separated the two germline ends. Germline V gene lookup returns CDR1 SGHDT and CDR2 YYEEEE. The CDR3 consists of 16 residues. The CDR3 loop reads CASSLAKDGSTDTQYF. As DNA, the CDR3 is TGTGCCAGCAGCTTGGCCAAGGACGGATCCACAGATACGCAGTATTTT.

The chain recombines TRBV5-1 with TRBJ1-2; D might be TRBD1 (6 bases). Trimming took off 4 bases at V and 2 bases at J, with 15 bases between the two ends. This CDR3 spans 15 amino acids. Germline CDR1 and CDR2: SGHRS and YFSETQ. The CDR3 region is CASSTRDTLNYGYTF. In nucleotides, the CDR3 is TGCGCCAGCAGCACCCGGGACACCTTAAACTATGGCTACACCTTC.

The rearrangement links TRBV27 to TRBJ2-1, with no clear D. Trimming left V 5 bases short and J 0 bases short, with 8 bases between. The CDR3 length is 14 residues. Germline V gene lookup returns CDR1 MNHEY and CDR2 SMNVEV (reference sequence). The CDR3 bases are TGTGCCAGCAGTCCCAGGTCCTCCTACAATGAGCAGTTCTTC. This encodes CASSPRSSYNEQFF.

This rearrangement joins TRBV27 to TRBJ1-2, with D possibly TRBD1 on 5 matching bases. V shed 0 bases and J shed 8 bases, with 10 bases lying between them. Germline CDR1 reads MNHEY; CDR2 reads SMNVEV (reference sequence). This CDR3 spans 13 amino acids. CDR3 coding DNA: TGTGCCAGCAGTTTATCGCAGGGATCAGGCTACACCTTC. Translation: CASSLSQGSGYTF.

The chain carries TRBV18 and TRBJ1-1; tentatively, D is TRBD1 (6 bases). Between the trimmed V and J ends, which lost 0 bases and 3 bases, there was a span of 14 bases. The CDR3 totals 16 residues. Germline CDR1 reads KGHSH; CDR2 reads LQKENI. CDR3 residues: CASSPPLGARDTEAFF. The CDR3 nucleotides are TGTGCCAGCTCACCACCTCTGGGGGCCAGGGACACTGAAGCTTTCTTT.

This clone showed up just once. The J gene is TRBJ1-1, the V gene TRBV5-1; TRBD1 matches 7 bases. The germline V gene has CDR1 SGHRS and CDR2 YFSETQ. V shed 4 bases, J shed 3 bases, and the junction held 6 bases outside the gene matches. The CDR3 is 14 residues long. CDR3 residues: CASSRRQGHTEAFF. CDR3 coding DNA: TGCGCCAGCAGCAGAAGACAGGGACACACTGAAGCTTTCTTT.

This chain uses TRBV25-1 with TRBJ1-2, with D unresolved. The CDR3 is 13 amino acids. Germline V lookup: CDR1 MGHDK, CDR2 SYGVNS. V was clipped by 4 bases and J by 4 bases, with 10 bases between them. The CDR3 coding sequence is TGTGCCAGCAGTGCGCCAGATTTCTATGGCTACACCTTC. Protein product: CASSAPDFYGYTF.

The rearrangement uses TRBV27 and TRBJ1-1, with D hard to call. The CDR3 extends over 16 amino acids. Germline CDR1 reads MNHEY; CDR2 reads SMNVEV (reference sequence). The V end was cut by 5 bases, the J end by 1 base, with 17 bases between. The CDR3 DNA reads as TGTGCCAGCAGTCTTTCGTCCGGCGTGGGGAACACTGAAGCTTTCTTT. Translating gives CASSLSSGVGNTEAFF.

The chain employs TRBV25-1 and TRBJ2-2; D is unresolved. Germline CDR1 MGHDK, CDR2 SYGVNS. The CDR3 spans 11 residues. Deletions cut 9 bases from V and 7 bases from J, with 9 bases between. The CDR3 DNA reads as TGTGCCAGTGGCTATCTCGGGGAGCTGTTTTTT. Translating it yields CASGYLGELFF.

The rearrangement uses TRBV4-1 and TRBJ1-5, with 7 bases that match TRBD1. Per the germline V gene, CDR1 is MGHRA and CDR2 is YSYEKL. The CDR3 extends over 15 amino acids. V lost 4 bases, J lost 3 bases, and 6 bases stayed unmatched. CDR3 sequence: CASSPGTESNQPQHF. CDR3 nucleotide sequence: TGCGCCAGCAGCCCCGGGACAGAATCCAATCAGCCCCAGCATTTT.

The chain employs TRBV4-3 and TRBJ2-5, with 7 positions matching TRBD2. Germline V CDR1 and CDR2: LGHNA, YSLEER. The junction had 8 bases not matched to a gene; V was cut back by 1 base and J by 0 bases. The CDR3 has 17 amino acids. Here the CDR3 reads CASSQGMGSGYQETQYF. CDR3 DNA sequence: TGCGCCAGCAGCCAAGGAATGGGTAGCGGGTACCAAGAGACCCAGTACTTC.

The rearrangement uses TRBV4-3 and TRBJ2-3, with a possible D match to TRBD2 (6 bases). The CDR3 consists of 18 residues. The germline V and J ends were trimmed by 0 bases and 0 bases, with 16 bases remaining between them. Germline assignment: CDR1 LGHNA and CDR2 YSLEER. Here the CDR3 reads CASSQDLADLSSTDTQYF. CDR3 in DNA: TGCGCCAGCAGCCAAGACTTAGCGGACTTGTCTAGCACAGATACGCAGTATTTT.

The chain has TRBV18 and TRBJ2-6; unclear D gene. Trimming took 3 bases from V and 2 from J, leaving 17 bases between them. Germline V lookup: CDR1 KGHSH, CDR2 LQKENI. The CDR3 is made up of 18 amino acids. The CDR3 protein is CASSPPDKGATGANVLTF. The DNA of the CDR3 is TGTGCCAGCTCACCCCCTGATAAGGGCGCCACTGGGGCCAACGTCCTGACTTTC.

The gene calls are TRBV7-2 and TRBJ2-1; 7 bases align to TRBD1. J was trimmed by 8 bases and V by 5 bases; bases with no gene match: 18. The CDR3 is 17 residues long. CDR1 SGHTA and CDR2 FQGNSA come from the germline V gene. CDR3 sequence: CASSGQALQGGFDEQFF. The CDR3, as DNA: TGTGCCAGCAGCGGACAGGCTCTCCAAGGCGGATTCGATGAGCAGTTCTTC.

The chain is built from TRBV11-3 and TRBJ2-7; 7 positions agree with TRBD2. The CDR3 length is 16 residues. Germline CDR1 SGHNT, CDR2 YENEEA. V dropped 5 bases and J dropped 2; count of bases not matched to a gene: 12. CDR3 region: CASSGPGGGEPYEQYF. Written as DNA, the CDR3 is TGTGCCAGCAGCGGCCCCGGTGGGGGGGAGCCCTACGAGCAGTACTTC.

The chain joins TRBV11-3 to TRBJ2-2; 7 nucleotides match TRBD2. The CDR3 sequence is 16 residues long. V was pared by 1 base and J by 6 bases, with 8 bases of the junction left unmatched. CDR1 and CDR2 from the germline V gene are SGHNT and YENEEA. The CDR3 coding sequence is TGTGCCAGCAGCTTAGGTGGCCCGCGGGAGTCCGGGGAGCTGTTTTTT. Its protein product is CASSLGGPRESGELFF.

The chain combines TRBV4-1 with TRBJ2-7; 7 bases match TRBD1. The V gene end was trimmed by 1 base and the J gene end by 3 bases; junction bases not matched to a gene: 6. The CDR3 has 15 residues. In germline, CDR1 is MGHRA, CDR2 YSYEKL. CDR3 sequence: CASSQVDREIYEQYF. In nucleotides, the CDR3 is TGCGCCAGCAGCCAAGTTGACAGGGAGATCTACGAGCAGTACTTC.

The chain uses TRBV7-8 and TRBJ2-1, with 7 bases that match TRBD1. Trimming removed 5 bases from V and 5 bases from J; junction bases left unmatched: 9. This CDR3 has 15 amino acids. Germline-derived CDR1 and CDR2 are SGHVS and FQNEAQ. The CDR3 protein is CASSIRDRTHNEQFF. For the CDR3, the DNA is TGTGCCAGCAGCATCCGGGACAGAACCCACAATGAGCAGTTCTTC.

In this sample, this clone turned up once. V gene TRBV30 combines with J gene TRBJ1-3; maybe TRBD1 (5 bases). CDR3 length equals 14 residues. V lost 0 bases to trimming and J lost 4 bases, with 10 bases between them. Germline V CDR1 and CDR2: GTSNPN, SVGIG (reference sequence). The CDR3 is CAWSVQGTGNTIYF. CDR3 DNA: TGTGCCTGGAGTGTACAAGGGACCGGAAACACCATATATTTT.

V gene TRBV9 combines with J gene TRBJ2-2; 13 bases align to TRBD2. V lost 0 bases and J lost 4; bases outside the gene matches: 12. This CDR3 is built from 20 residues. In germline, CDR1 is SGDLS, CDR2 YYNGEE. This chain's CDR3 is CASSVDGTSGTQGGTGELFF. In DNA, the CDR3 is TGTGCCAGCAGCGTAGATGGGACTAGCGGGACTCAGGGGGGCACCGGGGAGCTGTTTTTT.

The gene calls are TRBV19 and TRBJ2-1; the match to TRBD1 covers 7 bases. Germline lookup yields CDR1 LNHDA and CDR2 SQIVND (reference sequence). Unmatched junction bases numbered 5, after V lost 0 bases and J lost 6 bases. The CDR3 is 15 amino acids. CDR3 sequence reads: CASSIDRTGTNEQFF. The DNA for the CDR3 is TGTGCCAGTAGTATAGACCGGACAGGAACCAATGAGCAGTTCTTC.

This clone was found a few times. This chain joins TRBV14 and TRBJ2-1, with unresolved D. CDR3 length: 16 amino acids. Trimming stripped 3 bases from V and 4 bases from J, with 16 bases between. CDR1 SGHDN and CDR2 FVKESK come from the germline V gene. CDR3 DNA: TGTGCCAGCAGCCAGCGTGACAAAGGTAGATACAATGAGCAGTTCTTC. Encoded protein: CASSQRDKGRYNEQFF.

The chain has TRBV28 and TRBJ2-3; 9 nucleotides align to TRBD2. The V gene's germline CDR1 is MDHEN and CDR2 SYDVKM. This CDR3 is 17 amino acids long. Losses at the gene ends were 2 bases for V and 3 bases for J; bases not matched to a gene: 9. CDR3 in DNA: TGTGCCAGCAGTTTACCTCGGTCTAGCGGGACTACAGATACGCAGTATTTT. Translated: CASSLPRSSGTTDTQYF.

The gene calls are TRBV5-6 and TRBJ2-3; unclear D gene. Germline values: CDR1 SGHDT, CDR2 YYEEEE. Trimming removed 4 bases at V and 5 bases at J, with 11 bases between. The CDR3 is made up of 13 amino acids. The CDR3 protein is CASSLNGGDTQYF. DNA for the CDR3: TGTGCCAGCAGCCTAAACGGTGGAGATACGCAGTATTTT. The variable domain in full, with the rest retrieved from reference TRBV5-6 and TRBJ2-3, is DAGVTQSPTHLIKTRGQQVTLRCSPKSGHDTVSWYQQALGQGPQFIFQYYEEEERQRGNFPDRFSGHQFPNYSSELNVNALLLGDSALYLCASSLNGGDTQYFGPGTRLTVL.

The chain combines TRBV5-8 with TRBJ2-7; 7 positions agree with TRBD1. The CDR3 sequence is 15 residues long. CDR1 is SGHTS, CDR2 YDEGEE, per germline. With 4 bases clipped from V and 3 bases from J, the junction kept 10 bases outside the gene matches. CDR3 nucleotides: TGTGCCAGCAGCGAGAAGACAGGGCCAAGCTACGAGCAGTACTTC. As protein: CASSEKTGPSYEQYF.

This sequence joins TRBV7-2 and TRBJ2-3; no clear D gene. Germline-derived CDR1 and CDR2 are SGHTA and FQGNSA. Trimming took off 5 bases at V and 4 bases at J, with 7 bases between the two ends. The CDR3 sequence is 12 residues long. The CDR3, as DNA: TGTGCCAGCAGCATCCGGGCAGATACGCAGTATTTT. This gives the protein CASSIRADTQYF.

The chain couples TRBV2 to TRBJ1-5; D perhaps matches TRBD1 (6 bases). CDR3 size: 15 residues. The V end was cut by 3 bases, the J end by 1 base, with 10 bases between. Germline V gene lookup returns CDR1 SNHLY and CDR2 FYNNEI. CDR3 nucleotide sequence: TGTGCCAGCAGTGAGGACAGAGGGAGCAATCAGCCCCAGCATTTT. It yields the protein CASSEDRGSNQPQHF.

The chain links TRBV14 to TRBJ2-1; 7 bases map to TRBD1. V was clipped by 1 base and J by 4 bases; unmatched bases: 4. The CDR3 is 15 residues long. Germline-derived CDR1 and CDR2 are SGHDN and FVKESK. The CDR3 is CASSQGQGDYNEQFF. The DNA of the CDR3 is TGTGCCAGCAGCCAAGGACAGGGAGATTACAATGAGCAGTTCTTC. The full variable domain, its missing parts supplied by reference TRBV14 and TRBJ2-1, is EAGVTQFPSHSVIEKGQTVTLRCDPISGHDNLYWYRRVMGKEIKFLLHFVKESKQDESGMPNNRFLAERTGGTYSTLKVQPAELEDSGVYFCASSQGQGDYNEQFFGPGTRLTVL.